The 29 T cell receptor beta chains listed next were all sequenced from one sample in a study of blood T cell repertoires in COVID-19. Sequencing was performed with immunoSEQ multiplex PCR; in TCRdb, only in-frame clones are kept and a portion is missing. The top ten clones hold less than 2% of a sample with 90,000 to 120,000 clones, over 65% of them seen once. The sample taken for sequencing was peripheral blood. Receptor source: a woman in her thirties or forties with acute or convalescent COVID-19.

The chain couples TRBV12-3 or TRBV12-4 to TRBJ2-7; 7 nucleotides line up with TRBD1. After removal of 7 bases from V and 5 bases from J, the junction contained 8 bases not matched to a gene. This CDR3 has 13 amino acids. The CDR3 DNA sequence: TGTGCCAGCACCCCGACAGGGTCCGACGAGCAGTACTTC. As protein: CASTPTGSDEQYF.

The chain uses TRBV7-9 and TRBJ2-2, with 7 bases matching TRBD1. The V gene's germline CDR1 is SEHNR and CDR2 FQNEAQ (reference sequence). The V and J ends lost 11 bases and 6 bases, in that order; junction bases with no gene match: 6. CDR3 length: 12 amino acids. The CDR3, as DNA: TGTGCCGGACAGGAATCGGCCGGGGAGCTGTTTTTT. The encoded protein is CAGQESAGELFF. The variable domain in full, with the rest retrieved from reference TRBV7-9 and TRBJ2-2, is DTGVSQNPRHKITKRGQNVTFRCDPISEHNRLYWYRQTLGQGPEFLTYFQNEAQLEKSRLLSDRFSAERPKGSFSTLEIQRTEQGDSAMYLCAGQESAGELFFGEGSRLTVL.

The rearrangement uses TRBV30 and TRBJ1-2; D unclear. Trimming removed 7 bases from V and 1 base from J, with 10 bases in between. The CDR3 has 12 amino acids. Germline V CDR1 and CDR2: GTSNPN, SVGIG (reference sequence). The CDR3 region is CAYTPGNYGYTF. CDR3 in DNA: TGTGCCTACACACCGGGTAACTATGGCTACACCTTC.

This clone was recorded once. This chain joins TRBV30 and TRBJ1-3, with D possibly being TRBD1 (5 bases). Trimming pared 0 bases from V and 2 bases from J, leaving 8 bases between. The CDR3 runs 14 residues. Per the germline V gene, CDR1 is GTSNPN and CDR2 is SVGIG (reference sequence). The CDR3 DNA sequence: TGTGCCTGGAGTGTACCGGGGGCTGGAAACACCATATATTTT. Amino acids: CAWSVPGAGNTIYF.

This clone has more than one count but fewer than ten. The V call is TRBV27, the J call TRBJ2-4; D may be TRBD1 (5 bases). CDR1 is MNHEY and CDR2 is SMNVEV in the germline V gene (reference sequence). Trimming took off 3 bases at V and 4 bases at J, with 13 bases between the two ends. This CDR3 spans 15 amino acids. CDR3 sequence: CASSFRQGKKNIQYF. CDR3 DNA sequence: TGTGCCAGCAGTTTTCGTCAGGGCAAGAAAAACATTCAGTACTTC.

This clone was counted a few times. This sequence joins TRBV5-3 and TRBJ2-3; 10 bases agree with TRBD2. Being an ORF, TRBV5-3 has a function that is uncertain. J lost 3 bases, V lost 4 bases, and 8 bases had no gene match. CDR3 length equals 16 residues. The CDR3 DNA reads as TGTGCCAGAAGCGGGGAGCGGGGGGGCTGGACAGATACGCAGTATTTT. Encoded protein: CARSGERGGWTDTQYF.

The V gene is TRBV6-5, the J gene TRBJ2-1, with D maybe TRBD2 (6 bases). Trimming took off 0 bases at V and 2 bases at J, with 11 bases between the two ends. The CDR3 is 16 residues long. The V gene's germline CDR1 is MNHEY and CDR2 SVGAGI. The CDR3 sequence is CASSYSRLVPYNEQFF. The CDR3 bases are TGTGCCAGCAGTTACTCCCGACTAGTCCCCTACAATGAGCAGTTCTTC.

V is TRBV1 and J is TRBJ2-2; TRBD2, as called in the table, went unchecked against the DNA. TRBV1 is labeled a pseudogene. This CDR3 has 18 amino acids. The CDR3 region is CTSSQDGSGGPFTGELFF. The CDR3 DNA sequence: TGCACCAGCAGCCAAGACGGTAGCGGGGGGCCTTTCACCGGGGAGCTGTTTTTT.

This clone has just a few counts. The V and J genes are TRBV3-1 (or the pseudogene TRBV3-2) and TRBJ1-3, with 7 bases identical to TRBD1. This CDR3 contains 17 residues. Germline trimming cut 1 base from V and 4 bases from J; bases unmatched to any gene: 10. Germline CDR1 and CDR2: LGHDT and YNNKEL (reference sequence). The CDR3 loop is CASSQGGNRGQGNTIYF. For the CDR3, the DNA is TGTGCCAGCAGCCAAGGTGGGAATAGGGGGCAAGGAAACACCATATATTTT.

This rearrangement joins TRBV5-1 to TRBJ2-3, with no clear D. Germline assignment: CDR1 SGHRS and CDR2 YFSETQ. V was clipped by 2 bases and J by 4 bases, with 14 bases between them. There are 15 residues in the CDR3. CDR3 residues: CASSFGGSGSDTQYF. Written as DNA, the CDR3 is TGCGCCAGCAGCTTTGGCGGCTCTGGGTCAGATACGCAGTATTTT. Together with reference TRBV5-1 and TRBJ2-3, the CDR3 gives the full variable domain: KAGVTQTPRYLIKTRGQQVTLSCSPISGHRSVSWYQQTPGQGLQFLFEYFSETQRNKGNFPGRFSGRQFSNSRSEMNVSTLELGDSALYLCASSFGGSGSDTQYFGPGTRLTVL.

This clone came up a few times. This sequence joins TRBV5-1 and TRBJ1-5, with 8 bases aligning to TRBD1. V was pared by 0 bases and J by 6 bases, with 2 bases of the junction left unmatched. Looked up from germline, CDR1 is SGHRS and CDR2 is YFSETQ. CDR3 length: 14 residues. CDR3 sequence reads: CASSLGTGIQPQHF. The CDR3 DNA follows: TGCGCCAGCAGCTTGGGGACAGGGATTCAGCCCCAGCATTTT.

The chain combines TRBV29-1 with TRBJ2-2; 10 bases align to TRBD2. The CDR3 sequence is 15 residues long. The trim removed 4 bases at V and 5 bases at J, leaving 7 bases unmatched. CDR1 and CDR2 (germline): SQVTM, ANQGSEA. In nucleotides, the CDR3 is TGCAGCGTTGGCCCTAGCGGGGGAGGAACCGGGGAGCTGTTTTTT. It yields the protein CSVGPSGGGTGELFF.

The chain combines TRBV19 with TRBJ2-3; perhaps TRBD2 as D (6 bases). The germline V gene encodes CDR1 LNHDA and CDR2 SQIVND (reference sequence). The CDR3 covers 15 residues. The germline V and J ends were trimmed by 6 bases and 6 bases, with 19 bases remaining between them. CDR3 sequence reads: CASSTYGGQRDTQYF. The CDR3 DNA follows: TGTGCCAGTAGCACCTACGGGGGTCAGAGGGATACGCAGTATTTT.

The sample holds many counts of this clone. The rearrangement links TRBV19 to TRBJ1-1, with 8 bases that match TRBD1. Germline CDR1 is LNHDA and CDR2 is SQIVND (reference sequence). The CDR3 is 13 residues long. The V segment lost 5 bases and the J segment 3 bases; nucleotides outside the gene matches: 2. The CDR3 DNA follows: TGTGCCAGTAGTCTGACAGGGGACACTGAAGCTTTCTTT. Translation: CASSLTGDTEAFF.

The J gene is TRBJ2-7, the V gene TRBV5-6; TRBD1 matches at 7 bases. The CDR3 has 15 amino acids. Looked up from germline, CDR1 is SGHDT and CDR2 is YYEEEE. Trimming removed 4 bases from V and 2 bases from J; junction bases left unmatched: 9. In nucleotides, the CDR3 is TGTGCCAGCAGCGGATCCGACAGGGTGACCTACGAGCAGTACTTC. This gives the protein CASSGSDRVTYEQYF.

The CDR3 reads CASSLRGGQETQYF. The CDR3 nucleotides are TGTGCCAGCAGCCTTCGGGGGGGGCAAGAGACCCAGTACTTC. This chain connects TRBV5-4 to TRBJ2-5, with 8 nucleotides matching TRBD2. Per the germline V gene, CDR1 is SGHNT and CDR2 is YYREEE (reference sequence). The CDR3 consists of 14 residues. The trim removed 4 bases at V and 2 bases at J, leaving 4 bases unmatched. The variable domain in full, with the rest retrieved from reference TRBV5-4 and TRBJ2-5, is ETGVTQSPTHLIKTRGQQVTLRCSSQSGHNTVSWYQQALGQGPQFIFQYYREEENGRGNFPPRFSGLQFPNYSSELNVNALELDDSALYLCASSLRGGQETQYFGPGTRLLVL.

The rearrangement joins TRBV2 to TRBJ2-7; maybe TRBD2 (6 bases). CDR1 and CDR2 from the germline V gene are SNHLY and FYNNEI. V was shortened by 2 bases and J by 5 bases, with 10 bases between the two germline ends. The CDR3 runs 13 residues. CDR3 residues: CASSEMEGHEQYF. DNA of the CDR3: TGTGCCAGCAGTGAAATGGAGGGGCACGAGCAGTACTTC.

This rearrangement joins TRBV7-9 to TRBJ2-2, with 8 bases fitting TRBD2. Germline loops: CDR1 SEHNR, CDR2 FQNEAQ (reference sequence). The CDR3 has 17 residues. Losses at the gene ends were 5 bases for V and 4 bases for J; bases not matched to a gene: 12. CDR3 coding DNA: TGTGCCAGCAGCCCGCGCGGGGGACTAGTAGGCACCGGGGAGCTGTTTTTT. It encodes CASSPRGGLVGTGELFF.

The rearrangement joins TRBV13 to TRBJ1-6; TRBD1 might be the D (6 bases). CDR3 length equals 14 residues. The V gene's germline CDR1 is PRHDT and CDR2 FYEKMQ (reference sequence). V lost 0 bases and J lost 9, with 9 bases in between. The CDR3 nucleotides are TGTGCCAGCAGCTTAGGAGCAGGGGCTTCACCCCTCCACTTT. Protein: CASSLGAGASPLHF.

The chain links TRBV5-1 to TRBJ2-5; D may be TRBD1 (5 bases). Trimming cost V 0 bases and J 2 bases, with 11 bases left between them. Per germline, CDR1 SGHRS and CDR2 YFSETQ. There are 15 residues in the CDR3. The CDR3 protein is CASSLGTRNQETQYF. CDR3 bases: TGCGCCAGCAGCTTGGGGACACGGAATCAAGAGACCCAGTACTTC.

J is TRBJ1-5 and V is TRBV6-1; a weak D match, TRBD1 (5 bases). This CDR3 contains 18 residues. Germline CDR1 is MNHNS and CDR2 is SASEGT. Trimming left V 2 bases short and J 0 bases short, with 17 bases between. The chain's CDR3 is CASSERSGESYSNQPQHF. Written as DNA, the CDR3 is TGTGCCAGCAGTGAAAGGTCGGGGGAAAGTTATAGCAATCAGCCCCAGCATTTT.

The chain links TRBV2 to TRBJ1-2; 7 bases match TRBD1. The germline gives CDR1 SNHLY, CDR2 FYNNEI. The CDR3 consists of 15 residues. Unmatched junction bases numbered 5, after V lost 4 bases and J lost 0 bases. CDR3 in amino acids: CASSAGDSPNYGYTF. The CDR3 coding sequence is TGTGCCAGCAGTGCTGGGGACAGTCCTAACTATGGCTACACCTTC.

CDR3 coding DNA: TGTGCCAGCAGGCCGGACAGGCTTCTCTATGGCTACACCTTC. Amino acids: CASRPDRLLYGYTF. The chain joins TRBV28 to TRBJ1-2; TRBD1 matches 7 bases. V was clipped by 6 bases and J by 4 bases; unmatched bases: 8. The CDR3 runs 14 residues. Germline V gene sequence: CDR1 MDHEN, CDR2 SYDVKM.

The chain joins TRBV7-9 to TRBJ2-3; 10 positions agree with TRBD2. The V and J ends lost 0 bases and 4 bases, in that order; junction bases with no gene match: 4. This CDR3 has 16 residues. The germline gives CDR1 SEHNR, CDR2 FQNEAQ (reference sequence). The CDR3 DNA sequence: TGTGCCAGCAGCTTAGCGCTAGCGGGGGCCCCAGATACGCAGTATTTT. Amino acid sequence: CASSLALAGAPDTQYF.

This rearrangement joins TRBV3-1 (or the pseudogene TRBV3-2) to TRBJ1-5; D not resolved. Germline V CDR1 and CDR2: LGHDT, YNNKEL (reference sequence). CDR3 length: 17 amino acids. Between the trimmed V and J ends, which lost 8 bases and 0 bases, there was a span of 20 bases. Written as DNA, the CDR3 is TGTGCCAGCCCCCTAGCCCAGCCAAAAAATAGCAATCAGCCCCAGCATTTT. Protein sequence: CASPLAQPKNSNQPQHF.

The chain combines TRBV7-2 with TRBJ2-2, with 8 bases matching TRBD1. Germline CDR1 reads SGHTA; CDR2 reads FQGNSA. The CDR3 is 16 amino acids. The ends lost 3 bases at V and 2 bases at J; junction bases unmatched: 5. The CDR3 sequence: CASSFSGGRNTGELFF. The DNA for the CDR3 is TGTGCCAGCAGCTTCTCAGGGGGCAGAAACACCGGGGAGCTGTTTTTT.

This clone was counted only a few times. The rearrangement uses TRBV4-3 and TRBJ2-5; maybe TRBD2 (5 bases). The V gene lost 4 bases and the J gene lost 5 bases, with 17 bases spanning the gap. The CDR3 spans 15 residues. CDR1 and CDR2 from the germline V gene are LGHNA and YSLEER. CDR3 nucleotide sequence: TGCGCCAGCAGCCGTGGACGCGCCACGGGGGAGACCCAGTACTTC. Amino acids: CASSRGRATGETQYF.

Here the CDR3 DNA reads TGTGCCAGCAGTTTGGGGCAGCCCTACGAGCAGTACTTC. It specifies CASSLGQPYEQYF. The chain joins TRBV12-3 or TRBV12-4 to TRBJ2-7, with D possibly TRBD1 on 5 matching bases. This CDR3 has 13 residues. The V end was cut by 3 bases, the J end by 2 bases, with 8 bases between.

The genes are TRBV6-4 and TRBJ2-3; 7 nucleotides match TRBD2. This CDR3 has 14 amino acids. Germline CDR1 is MRHNA and CDR2 is SNTAGT. The ends lost 5 bases at V and 3 bases at J; junction bases unmatched: 5. The CDR3 reads CASSRLASTDTQYF. CDR3 sequence (DNA): TGTGCCAGCAGTCGACTAGCAAGTACAGATACGCAGTATTTT.